The next 29 T cell receptor beta chains were all read from a single sample in a study of regulatory T cells in long-lasting Graves disease. For TCR beta, libraries came from iRepertoire HTBI primers and Arm-PCR of CDR3 regions. In TCRdb, the multiplex PCR reads were re-called with MiXCR into one record per CDR3 protein. Of more than 400,000 distinct CDR3 sequences in the sample, 16% were seen once. This sample's time point: newly diagnosed GD, antithyroid drugs for less than 3 months. PBMC-extracted RNA yielded the TCR library. Separately, the same data were catalogued under a study of T cells in Graves' hyperthyroidism and ophthalmopathy.

This specimen was peripheral blood mononuclear cells (PBMCs), taken at new diagnosis, from a patient treated with antithyroid drugs. Receptors were obtained from a young woman with Graves disease.

This clonotype was seen repeatedly, ten times or more. J is TRBJ2-1 and V is TRBV11-2; a possible D gene is TRBD2 (5 bases). Germline assignment: CDR1 SGHAT and CDR2 FQNNGV. This CDR3 spans 14 amino acids. Trimming pared 5 bases from V and 8 bases from J, leaving 16 bases between. This CDR3 reads CASSRGIPGHEQFF. The DNA for the CDR3 is TGTGCCAGCAGCCGGGGAATTCCAGGACATGAGCAGTTCTTC.

This clonotype occurred many times. This rearrangement joins TRBV27 to TRBJ2-3; TRBD2 matches 10 bases. The last part of the DNA fits TRBJ2-1 better; the J call may be wrong. Germline V gene lookup returns CDR1 MNHEY and CDR2 SMNVEV (reference sequence). The CDR3 has 15 residues. As DNA, the CDR3 is TGTGCCAGCAGTTTAGGGACTAGCGTCTTTAATGAGCAGTTCTTC. Its translation: CASSLGTSVFNEQFF.

In the case of this clonotype: A much larger clone differs from this one at a single base, so this may be a read error. Without the conserved terminal phenylalanine or tryptophan, this CDR3 likely stems from a read error. This rearrangement joins TRBV7-2 to TRBJ2-5; 10 bases fit TRBD1. This CDR3 spans 14 amino acids. CDR1 and CDR2 (germline): SGHTA, FQGNSA. Germline trimming cut 4 bases from V and 4 bases from J; bases unmatched to any gene: 3. This chain's CDR3 is CASSSDRGRETQYL. DNA for the CDR3: TGTGCCAGCAGCTCCGACAGGGGGCGAGAGACCCAGTACCTC.

This clonotype was seen at least ten times. The genes are TRBV20-1 and TRBJ2-7; TRBD2 might be the D (5 bases). In germline, CDR1 is DFQATT, CDR2 SNEGSKA (reference sequence). CDR3 length: 15 residues. V was pared by 3 bases and J by 4 bases, with 19 bases between. The CDR3 DNA is TGCAGTGCTAGGGGCCTAGGGAGCGGCCCTTACGAGCAGTACTTC. This translates into CSARGLGSGPYEQYF.

The chain carries TRBV28 and TRBJ2-7; 8 nucleotides line up with TRBD1. CDR3 size: 13 residues. The V gene end was trimmed by 5 bases and the J gene end by 6 bases; junction bases not matched to a gene: 6. Germline V gene data show CDR1 as MDHEN and CDR2 as SYDVKM. The CDR3 is CASSQDRVSEQYF. As DNA, the CDR3 is TGTGCCAGCAGTCAGGACAGGGTCTCCGAGCAGTACTTC.

Details on this clonotype: A read error may explain this, as a much larger clone is one base away. The CDR3 loop is CASSFPRDYNEQFF. The CDR3 coding sequence is TGTGCCAGCAGCTTCCCACGGGACTACAATGAGCAGTTCTTC. The V and J genes are TRBV7-2 and TRBJ2-1, with D possibly being TRBD2 (5 bases). The CDR3 has 14 residues. Looked up from germline, CDR1 is SGHTA and CDR2 is FQGNSA. V lost 3 bases to trimming and J lost 3 bases, with 9 bases between them.

The V call is TRBV27, the J call TRBJ2-2; 7 bases agree with TRBD1. Trimming cost V 6 bases and J 2 bases; bases outside gene matches: 9. From germline, CDR1 is MNHEY and CDR2 SMNVEV (reference sequence). CDR3 length: 16 residues. CDR3 protein: CASSPPGQLNTGELFF. The CDR3 DNA sequence: TGTGCCAGCAGCCCACCGGGACAGTTAAACACCGGGGAGCTGTTTTTT.

This clonotype was recorded at least ten times. The chain employs TRBV27 and TRBJ1-1; TRBD1 matches at 7 bases. Germline assignment: CDR1 MNHEY and CDR2 SMNVEV (reference sequence). V trimming: 7 bases; J trimming: 0 bases; junction bases outside the gene matches: 5. The CDR3 length is 14 residues. The CDR3 is CASKPGQMNTEAFF. For the CDR3, the DNA is TGTGCCAGCAAACCGGGACAGATGAACACTGAAGCTTTCTTT.

In this sample, this clonotype turned up many times. V and J are TRBV30 and TRBJ2-3; the D is unclear. V shed 3 bases and J shed 6 bases, with 16 bases lying between them. Germline CDR1 is GTSNPN and CDR2 is SVGIG (reference sequence). The CDR3 is made up of 14 amino acids. The CDR3 reads CAWREKARRDTQYF. The CDR3, as DNA: TGTGCCTGGAGGGAGAAGGCTCGTCGTGATACGCAGTATTTT.

This clonotype was seen only a few times. V gene TRBV5-1 combines with J gene TRBJ2-1; no reliable D call. Trimming shortened V by 4 bases and J by 10 bases, and 15 bases separated the two germline ends. The CDR3 has 13 amino acids. CDR1 is SGHRS, CDR2 YFSETQ, per germline. The CDR3 loop reads CASSESQKIEQFF. CDR3 sequence (DNA): TGCGCCAGCAGCGAGTCCCAGAAGATCGAGCAGTTCTTC.

The J gene is TRBJ2-1, the V gene TRBV24-1; 12 bases are shared with TRBD2. The CDR3 contains 18 residues. J was trimmed by 4 bases and V by 4 bases; bases with no gene match: 10. Germline assignment: CDR1 KGHDR and CDR2 SFDVKD. CDR3 loop: CATSEGLAGPSGYNEQFF. For the CDR3, the DNA is TGTGCCACCAGTGAGGGACTAGCGGGCCCATCGGGATACAATGAGCAGTTCTTC.

The sample holds many counts of this clonotype. V gene TRBV6-1 combines with J gene TRBJ1-6; D call uncertain. CDR1 and CDR2 (germline): MNHNS, SASEGT. The CDR3 is made up of 14 amino acids. Trimming shortened V by 4 bases and J by 7 bases, and 11 bases separated the two germline ends. CDR3 protein: CASSVEESNSPLHF. CDR3 in DNA: TGTGCCAGCAGTGTGGAGGAGTCCAATTCACCCCTCCACTTT.

This sequence joins TRBV5-1 and TRBJ1-1, with no clear D. This CDR3 has 12 amino acids. From germline, CDR1 is SGHRS and CDR2 YFSETQ. Trimming cost V 0 bases and J 8 bases, with 8 bases left between them. The CDR3 here is CASSLEAEEAFF. As DNA, the CDR3 is TGCGCCAGCAGCTTGGAGGCAGAAGAAGCTTTCTTT.

This clonotype was seen repeatedly, ten times or more. The rearrangement links TRBV4-1 to TRBJ2-7; the D gene is possibly TRBD2 (5 bases). This CDR3 has 13 residues. The V and J ends lost 4 bases and 2 bases respectively, with 9 bases between them. The germline CDR1 and CDR2 sequences are MGHRA and YSYEKL. CDR3 loop: CASSRGPTYEQYF. CDR3 DNA sequence: TGCGCCAGCAGCCGCGGGCCCACCTACGAGCAGTACTTC.

This clonotype was seen ten or more times. The chain is built from TRBV30 and TRBJ2-1; TRBD2 matches at 12 bases. The J segment lost 4 bases and the V segment lost 3 bases, leaving 4 bases of the junction unmatched. The CDR3 extends over 15 amino acids. The germline V gene has CDR1 GTSNPN and CDR2 SVGIG (reference sequence). The CDR3 region has the DNA TGTGCCTGGAGACGAACTAGCGGGAGGTACAATGAGCAGTTCTTC. Its translation: CAWRRTSGRYNEQFF.

Many counts were recorded for this clonotype. The chain carries TRBV20-1 and TRBJ1-1; D is undetermined. The CDR3 runs 14 residues. Looked up from germline, CDR1 is DFQATT and CDR2 is SNEGSKA (reference sequence). Trimming pared 0 bases from V and 0 bases from J, leaving 8 bases between. CDR3 sequence: CSARDGEMNTEAFF. CDR3 DNA: TGCAGTGCTAGAGACGGGGAGATGAACACTGAAGCTTTCTTT.

This clonotype was seen repeatedly, ten times or more. The chain recombines TRBV20-1 with TRBJ2-5, with 7 nucleotides matching TRBD2. CDR1 is DFQATT, CDR2 SNEGSKA, per germline (reference sequence). V dropped 5 bases and J dropped 1; count of bases not matched to a gene: 1. The CDR3 covers 12 residues. The DNA for the CDR3 is TGCAGTGCTCTAGCGGTCCAAGAGACCCAGTACTTC. This codes for CSALAVQETQYF.

This clonotype was seen only a few times. This chain connects TRBV4-2 to TRBJ2-3, with TRBD2 identical over 15 bases. This CDR3 comprises 17 residues. With V trimmed by 0 bases and J by 14 bases, 12 bases remained unmatched. CDR1 and CDR2 (germline): LGHNA, YNFKEQ. The CDR3 region has the DNA TGTGCCAGCAGCCAAGATGGGTGGAGGACTAGCGGGAGGGTACGGTATTTT. The encoded protein is CASSQDGWRTSGRVRYF.

Written as DNA, the CDR3 is TGTGCCAGCAGCGTAGCGGGGGAACACTCTGGAAACACCATATATTTT. Amino acid sequence: CASSVAGEHSGNTIYF. The chain links TRBV9 to TRBJ1-3; TRBD1 is a possible D gene (5 bases). Germline V CDR1 and CDR2: SGDLS, YYNGEE. Trimming took off 0 bases at V and 0 bases at J, with 10 bases between the two ends. The CDR3 consists of 16 residues.

The chain carries TRBV5-1 and TRBJ2-1, with D perhaps TRBD2 (5 bases). The CDR3 spans 15 residues. Deletions cut 0 bases from V and 6 bases from J, with 13 bases between. CDR1 and CDR2 from the germline V gene are SGHRS and YFSETQ. CDR3 amino acids: CASSLVGWETNEQFF. The DNA for the CDR3 is TGCGCCAGCAGCTTGGTTGGTTGGGAGACCAATGAGCAGTTCTTC.

This clonotype was detected ten times or more. The chain has TRBV12-3 or TRBV12-4 and TRBJ1-1, with 7 nucleotides matching TRBD1. Trimming took 5 bases from V and 6 from J; bases not matched to a gene: 6. The CDR3 runs 13 residues. The CDR3 DNA sequence: TGTGCCAGCAGTCCTACGGGGACAGCTGAAGCTTTCTTT. Translated, it gives CASSPTGTAEAFF.

This clonotype has at least ten counts. V gene TRBV4-1 combines with J gene TRBJ2-7, with a possible D match to TRBD2 (5 bases). The CDR3 is made up of 13 amino acids. Looked up from germline, CDR1 is MGHRA and CDR2 is YSYEKL. V lost 2 bases to trimming and J lost 3 bases, with 8 bases between them. CDR3 bases: TGCGCCAGCAGCCAATTGGGAGTCTACGAGCAGTACTTC. Protein product: CASSQLGVYEQYF.

The sample holds many counts of this clonotype. The chain links TRBV12-3 or TRBV12-4 to TRBJ1-4, with D maybe TRBD1 (5 bases). The length of the CDR3 is 14 residues. V lost 5 bases and J 8 bases, leaving 15 bases between the germline ends. CDR3 residues: CASSPGDFGEKLFF. The CDR3 bases are TGTGCCAGCAGTCCGGGGGATTTTGGGGAAAAACTGTTTTTT.

Many counts were recorded for this clonotype. This chain links TRBV28 with TRBJ1-6, with TRBD1 matching 7 bases. V lost 1 base and J lost 7; bases outside the gene matches: 7. Germline CDR1 reads MDHEN; CDR2 reads SYDVKM. The CDR3 extends over 16 amino acids. The CDR3 DNA sequence: TGTGCCAGCAGTTTATTAGGGGGCGGTGAGAATTCACCCCTCCACTTT. It specifies CASSLLGGGENSPLHF.

The CDR3: CASSQGVGTSDDDEQFF. The CDR3 DNA reads TGTGCCAGCAGCCAAGGGGTCGGGACTAGCGACGACGATGAGCAGTTCTTC. V and J are TRBV3-1 and TRBJ2-1; 10 bases agree with TRBD2. This CDR3 is built from 17 residues. V shed 1 base and J 8 bases; nucleotides not matched to a gene: 11. The germline gives CDR1 LGHDT, CDR2 YNNKEL (reference sequence).

This chain links TRBV10-2 with TRBJ2-1, with D perhaps being TRBD1 or TRBD2 (5 bases each). Germline V gives CDR1 WSHSY, CDR2 SAAADI. Trimming cost V 4 bases and J 10 bases, with 20 bases left between them. The CDR3 is 15 residues long. CDR3 amino acids: CASSVSSGKGQEQFF. The CDR3 DNA sequence: TGCGCCAGCAGTGTGTCGAGCGGAAAGGGGCAGGAGCAGTTCTTC.

This clonotype was counted a few times. This chain connects TRBV27 to TRBJ2-7; D may match TRBD1 or TRBD2 (6 bases each). The CDR3 loop spans 15 amino acids. V was trimmed by 2 bases and J by 1 base, leaving 12 bases between them. Germline CDR1 reads MNHEY; CDR2 reads SMNVEV (reference sequence). The CDR3 loop is CASSLLGGISYEQYF. The CDR3, as DNA: TGTGCCAGCAGTTTACTAGGGGGGATATCCTACGAGCAGTACTTC.

The table lists this clonotype with a few counts. The rearrangement uses TRBV19 and TRBJ2-1, with D uncertain. Trimming removed 6 bases from V and 6 bases from J, with 21 bases in between. This CDR3 has 16 amino acids. Germline lookup yields CDR1 LNHDA and CDR2 SQIVND (reference sequence). DNA of the CDR3: TGTGCCAGTAGGAGCTGGGGTCAGTCTCTCCCCAATGAGCAGTTCTTC. It encodes CASRSWGQSLPNEQFF.

At least ten counts were recorded for this clonotype. This sequence joins TRBV29-1 and TRBJ1-1; no firm D call. The CDR3 has 11 amino acids. The V and J ends lost 4 bases and 1 base respectively, with 4 bases between them. The germline CDR1 and CDR2 sequences are SQVTM and ANQGSEA. This chain's CDR3 is CSVGKNTEAFF. In DNA, the CDR3 is TGCAGCGTTGGAAAGAACACTGAAGCTTTCTTT.